This T cell receptor beta chain was captured in a study of cytomegalovirus exposure and HLA in healthy donors. CDR1 LNHDA and CDR2 SQIVND come from the germline V gene (reference sequence). The CDR3 has 15 residues. Trimming removed 1 base from V and 7 bases from J, with 14 bases in between. Both 60 Vbeta primers and 13 Jbeta primers went into the PCR. This table comes from immunoSEQ multiplex PCR, and its TCRdb copy is limited to in-frame clones, with some not included. Of just under 250,000 clones listed, about 80% are singletons. The gene calls are TRBV19 and TRBJ2-1, with D perhaps TRBD2 (5 bases). This receptor was obtained from a woman in her 40s in good health and CMV-seropositive. Input material: PBMCs. The CDR3 nucleotides read TGTGCCAGTAGTATAGGGACTTATCTGGGGAATGAGCAGTTCTTC. Its protein product is CASSIGTYLGNEQFF.